This TCR beta chain emerged from a study of T cells in Graves' hyperthyroidism and ophthalmopathy. Points from the study as a whole: Within blood appeared most thyroid clonotypes that had expanded above 0.001.

The source material, RNA transcripts, was used to amplify TCR beta CDR3 regions. Using the HTBI primer set, a first-round RT-PCR was run on the TCR CDR3. TCRdb redid the calling of the multiplex PCR reads with MiXCR, one entry per CDR3 protein. The sample carries fewer than 450,000 distinct CDR3 sequences, around 15% recorded once. The CDR3 totals 13 residues. In germline, CDR1 is LNHDA, CDR2 SQIVND (reference sequence). V lost 3 bases and J 3 bases, leaving 8 bases between the germline ends. Each person with ophthalmopathy scored at least 3 on the Clinical Activity Score, reached NOSPECS grade 4 or higher, and had been ill under 3 months. The sample holds a few counts of this clonotype. Its antigen is not known.

This sequence was found in a man in his fifties with Graves' ophthalmopathy. The sample consisted of blood. This chain uses TRBV19 with TRBJ1-1; D remains ambiguous. The DNA of the CDR3 is TGTGCCAGTAGTATCCCTCCGTACACTGAAGCTTTCTTT. Translated: CASSIPPYTEAFF.